Listed below are T cell receptor beta chains from one sample, sequenced in a study of blood T cell repertoires in COVID-19. The data were produced by immunoSEQ multiplex PCR, yet TCRdb's version contains in-frame clones alone and is incomplete. The table shows roughly 200,000 clones, with 80% to 90% occurring only once. Sequencing input: PBMCs or T cells enriched from blood (not recorded which). These receptors were collected from a man aged 25-45 years who had recovered from COVID-19. The CDR3 runs from the conserved cysteine through the conserved F or W. The D gene is left open where the match is weak. Clone size is stated in some rows and not others, as once, few, many or a class when expanded.

j_gene | abundance | d_gene | v_gene | CDR3nt | CDR3aa
TRBJ1-2 | once | TRBD1 | TRBV5-6 | TGTGCCAGCAGCTCGGTTGGACAGGGGGCCTTTGGCTACACCTTC | CASSSVGQGAFGYTF
TRBJ2-3 | - | TRBD2 | TRBV24-1 | TGTGCCACCAGTGACCACCCCGGACTAGCGGGGGGCACAGATACGCAGTATTTT | CATSDHPGLAGGTDTQYF
TRBJ1-4 | - | TRBD1 | TRBV30 | TGTGCCTCCCCCGGGACAGAAGGTGAAAAACTGTTTTTT | CASPGTEGEKLFF
TRBJ2-1 | - | - | TRBV6-5 | TGTGCCACCAAACCCAGCGCGTACAATGAGCAGTTCTTC | CATKPSAYNEQFF
TRBJ2-3 | - | TRBD2 | TRBV11-2 | TGTGCCAGCAGCTTAGCGGGGGGGCGGATAGATACGCAGTATTTT | CASSLAGGRIDTQYF
TRBJ2-7 | - | TRBD1 | TRBV27 | TGTGCCAGCAGTCCCATCTCTCAGTGGAGGCAGGGGGTTGCCTACGAGCAGTACTTC | CASSPISQWRQGVAYEQYF
TRBJ2-7 | - | - | TRBV6-5 | TGTGCCAGCAGTTACAATCGAAACAGCTACGAGCAGTACTTC | CASSYNRNSYEQYF
TRBJ2-3 | once | TRBD2 | TRBV19 | TGTGCCAGTAGTATCTTTTTGGGGGGGACTAGCGGGAGGACGAATACGCAGTATTTT | CASSIFLGGTSGRTNTQYF
TRBJ2-1 | - | - | TRBV5-8 | TGTGCCAGCAGCCGACTGGGACTGTACAATGAGCAGTTCTTC | CASSRLGLYNEQFF
TRBJ1-4 | - | TRBD1 | TRBV29-1 | TGCAGCGTCGTTAACAAGGGACAGGGTAGTGAAAAACTGTTTTTT | CSVVNKGQGSEKLFF
TRBJ1-6 | - | - | TRBV30 | TGTGCCTGGAGTGACAGTAATTCACCCCTCCACTTT | CAWSDSNSPLHF
TRBJ2-7 | - | TRBD1 | TRBV7-2 | TGTGCCAGCAGCTTCGAGGACAGGGGGCGTTACGAGCAGTACTTC | CASSFEDRGRYEQYF
TRBJ2-3 | - | TRBD2 | TRBV7-6 | TGTGCCAGCAGCGCCGGACTAGCGTCCAGCACAGATACGCAGTATTTT | CASSAGLASSTDTQYF
TRBJ2-3 | - | TRBD2 | TRBV5-4 | TGTGCCAGCAGCTTAGCGGGGGGGCTTGGAGATACGCAGTATTTT | CASSLAGGLGDTQYF
TRBJ2-3 | - | - | TRBV5-1 | TGCGCCAGCAGCTTGGGACAACACACAGATACGCAGTATTTT | CASSLGQHTDTQYF
TRBJ1-2 | - | TRBD1 | TRBV28 | TGTGCCAGCAGCGATCCGGGACAGGGTTCGGTCAGCTATGGCTACACCTTC | CASSDPGQGSVSYGYTF
TRBJ1-5 | - | TRBD1 | TRBV19 | TGTGCCAGTAGTACCCGGACAGGGGGCGAACCCCAGCATTTT | CASSTRTGGEPQHF
TRBJ2-7 | - | - | TRBV5-4 | TGTGCCAGCAGCCTGCGGTCTGGTGTCTCCTACGAGCAGTACTTC | CASSLRSGVSYEQYF
TRBJ2-1 | - | TRBD2 | TRBV30 | TGTGCCTGGAGTGTCCCCGGACTAGCGGGAGTTTCTGAGCAGTTCTTC | CAWSVPGLAGVSEQFF
TRBJ1-5 | once | TRBD1 | TRBV3-1/TRBV3-2 | TGTGCCAGCAGCCAGGGACAGAGCAATCAGCCCCAGCATTTT | CASSQGQSNQPQHF
TRBJ2-1 | - | TRBD2 | TRBV9 | TGTGCCAGCAGCGCAAGTATACTAGCGGGAGGTTCTGCGTACAATGAGCAGTTCTTC | CASSASILAGGSAYNEQFF
TRBJ2-3 | - | TRBD2 | TRBV6-5 | TGTGCCAGCGCGGCGGGGGGGCCGACGAATACGCAGTATTTT | CASAAGGPTNTQYF
TRBJ2-1 | - | - | TRBV5-6 | TGTGCCAGCAGCTTGGGCCTATTGGAGCAGTTCTTC | CASSLGLLEQFF
TRBJ2-6 | - | - | TRBV4-3 | TGCGCCAGCAGCCAAGTGGAGGGACTGCTCTCTGGGGCCAACGTCCTGACTTTC | CASSQVEGLLSGANVLTF
TRBJ2-7 | - | TRBD1 | TRBV29-1 | TGCAGCGTTGGCCCCGAGACAGGGTACGAGCAGTACTTC | CSVGPETGYEQYF
TRBJ2-7 | once | TRBD1 | TRBV24-1 | TGTGCCACCAGTGATCCCGGGACAGGGGCCTACGAGCAGTACTTC | CATSDPGTGAYEQYF
TRBJ2-2 | - | - | TRBV13 | TGTGCCAGCAGCTTAGGGCGCGGGGAGCTGTTTTTT | CASSLGRGELFF
TRBJ2-7 | - | - | TRBV11-2 | TGTGCCAGCAGCTTCTCTTCCCGGTACGAGCAGTACTTC | CASSFSSRYEQYF
TRBJ1-1 | once | TRBD1 | TRBV9 | TGTGCCAGCAGCCCAATCCCACAGGGGGGGATGAACACTGAAGCTTTCTTT | CASSPIPQGGMNTEAFF
TRBJ1-2 | - | TRBD1 | TRBV6-4 | TGTGCCAGCAGTGACTCGATCACAGGGGGAACGGGCTACACCTTC | CASSDSITGGTGYTF
TRBJ2-7 | - | - | TRBV4-3 | TGCGCCAGCAGCCAAGAAAGTGACAGGGGAGCGGGGGAGCAGTACTTC | CASSQESDRGAGEQYF
TRBJ1-1 | - | - | TRBV4-2 | TGTGCCAGCAGCCAAGGTACAGGTCGCGGCACTGAAGCTTTCTTT | CASSQGTGRGTEAFF
TRBJ1-5 | - | - | TRBV6-2/TRBV6-3 | TGTGCCAGCAGTTACGCGGAACAGGTTTTCTATCAGCCCCAGCATTTT | CASSYAEQVFYQPQHF
TRBJ2-1 | - | - | TRBV4-3 | TGCGCCAGCAGCCAAGATCTCCGGGGTTATGAGCAGTTCTTC | CASSQDLRGYEQFF
TRBJ2-7 | - | - | TRBV11-3 | TGTGCCAGCAGCTCACGAACAGGGACGGGGGAGCAGTACTTC | CASSSRTGTGEQYF
TRBJ2-3 | once | TRBD2 | TRBV2 | TGTGCCAGCAGCCATCGGACTAGCGGGAGCACAGATACGCAGTATTTT | CASSHRTSGSTDTQYF
TRBJ2-7 | - | - | TRBV5-4 | TGTGCCAGCAGCAATTACAGGGCGCGTGGGGGGGCCTACGAGCAGTACTTC | CASSNYRARGGAYEQYF
TRBJ1-2 | - | - | TRBV10-1 | TGCGCCAGCAGTGGTCCGAACTATGGCTACACCTTC | CASSGPNYGYTF
TRBJ2-7 | - | - | TRBV6-5 | TGTGCCAGCAGTTACCTTCCCGGGTTGGTCTACGAGCAGTACTTC | CASSYLPGLVYEQYF
TRBJ2-1 | - | TRBD2 | TRBV5-1 | TGCGCCAGCAGCGCCCTGGGACCTAGCGGGAGAGGTAATGAGCAGTTCTTC | CASSALGPSGRGNEQFF
TRBJ1-5 | - | - | TRBV27 | TGTGCCAGCAGTTTTTCAGGGGTCGGCAATCAGCCCCAGCATTTT | CASSFSGVGNQPQHF
TRBJ2-2 | - | - | TRBV12-3/TRBV12-4 | TGTGCCAGCAGACAGGGTTCCGGGGAGCTGTTTTTT | CASRQGSGELFF